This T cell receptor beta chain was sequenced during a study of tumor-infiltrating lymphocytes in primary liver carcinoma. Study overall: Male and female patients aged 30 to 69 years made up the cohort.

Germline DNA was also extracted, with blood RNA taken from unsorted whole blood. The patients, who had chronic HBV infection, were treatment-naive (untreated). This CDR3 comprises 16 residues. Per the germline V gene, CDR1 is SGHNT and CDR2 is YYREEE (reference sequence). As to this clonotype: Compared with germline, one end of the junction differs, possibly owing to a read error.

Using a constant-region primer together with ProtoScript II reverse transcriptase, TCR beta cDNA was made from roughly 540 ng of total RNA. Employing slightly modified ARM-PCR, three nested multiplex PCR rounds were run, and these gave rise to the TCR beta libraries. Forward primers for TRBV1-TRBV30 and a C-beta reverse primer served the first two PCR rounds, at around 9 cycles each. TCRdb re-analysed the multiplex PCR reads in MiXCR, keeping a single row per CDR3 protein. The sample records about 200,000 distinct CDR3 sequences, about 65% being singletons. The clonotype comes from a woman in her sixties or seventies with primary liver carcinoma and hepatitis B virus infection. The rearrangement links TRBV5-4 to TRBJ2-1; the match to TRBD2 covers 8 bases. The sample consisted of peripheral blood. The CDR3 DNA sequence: TGTGCCAGCAGTTTTGGAGCGGGAGTATCCTACAATGAGCAGTCCTTC. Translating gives CASSFGAGVSYNEQSF.